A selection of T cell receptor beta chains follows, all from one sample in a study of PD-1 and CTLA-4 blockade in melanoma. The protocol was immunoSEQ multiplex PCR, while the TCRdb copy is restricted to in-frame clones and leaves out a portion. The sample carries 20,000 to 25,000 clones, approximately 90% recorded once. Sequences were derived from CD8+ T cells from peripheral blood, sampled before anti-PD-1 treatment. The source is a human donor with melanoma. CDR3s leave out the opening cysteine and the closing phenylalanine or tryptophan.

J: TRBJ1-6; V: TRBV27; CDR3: ASSSHSNSPLH
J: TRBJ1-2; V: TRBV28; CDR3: ASSPPGNYGYT
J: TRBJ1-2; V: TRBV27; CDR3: ASSLAGNYGYT
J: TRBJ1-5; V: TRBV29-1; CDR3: SVPGQGGQPQH
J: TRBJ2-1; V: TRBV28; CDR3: ASSSIFSYNEQF
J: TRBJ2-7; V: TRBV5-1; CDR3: ASSLGLGIEQY
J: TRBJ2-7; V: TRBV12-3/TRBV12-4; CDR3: ASSLAGYEQY
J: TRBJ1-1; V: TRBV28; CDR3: ASTLTGGTEAF
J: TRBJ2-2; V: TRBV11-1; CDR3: ASSRWTNTGELF
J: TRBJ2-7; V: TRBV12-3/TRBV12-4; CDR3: ASSRPGSYEQY
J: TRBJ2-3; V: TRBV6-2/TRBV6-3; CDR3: ASSYGVSAKATDTQY
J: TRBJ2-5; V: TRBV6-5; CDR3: ASRAGRGWETQY
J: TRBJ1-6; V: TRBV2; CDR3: ASIGTEGNSPLH
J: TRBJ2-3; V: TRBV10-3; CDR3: AISDRLAGIGDTQY
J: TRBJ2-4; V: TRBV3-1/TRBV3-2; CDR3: ASSQDYQGAFPRNIQY